A selection of T cell receptor beta chains follows, all from one sample in a study of blood T cell repertoires in COVID-19. TCRdb's table, derived via immunoSEQ multiplex PCR, lists solely in-frame clones and lacks some. The sample shows over 65,000 clones, 75% to 95% of them seen only once. The sequenced sample consisted of peripheral blood. These receptors all stem from a woman of 80 years or more with acute or convalescent COVID-19. CDR3s include the opening cysteine and the closing phenylalanine or tryptophan. A D gene is named only where the DNA matches it firmly. A clone size is listed for some rows: how often the clone was seen (once, few, many), or a class if it is expanded.

size	V	D	J	CDR3	DNA
.	TRBV7-3	.	TRBJ1-6	CARGGSPLHF	TGTGCCAGGGGAGGATCACCCCTCCACTTT
.	TRBV7-6	.	TRBJ2-7	CASSLFGYEQYF	TGTGCCAGCAGCTTATTCGGCTACGAGCAGTACTTC
.	TRBV7-2	TRBD2	TRBJ2-1	CASSLRRAGDNEQFF	TGTGCCAGCAGCTTACGCCGAGCGGGAGACAATGAGCAGTTCTTC
.	TRBV6-5	.	TRBJ1-5	CASSYSGDQPQHF	TGTGCCAGCAGTTACAGCGGGGATCAGCCCCAGCATTTT
.	TRBV28	.	TRBJ2-1	CASSQASAPYNEQFF	TGTGCCAGCAGCCAGGCTAGCGCCCCCTACAATGAGCAGTTCTTC
.	TRBV10-1	.	TRBJ1-1	CARWTVLDTEAFF	TGCGCCAGATGGACAGTTTTGGACACTGAAGCTTTCTTT
.	TRBV19	TRBD1	TRBJ2-1	CASNAGTGGNEQFF	TGTGCCAGTAACGCTGGGACAGGGGGCAATGAGCAGTTCTTC
.	TRBV25-1	.	TRBJ1-6	CASSQRGPPLHF	TGTGCCAGCAGCCAAAGAGGGCCACCCCTCCACTTT
.	TRBV4-2	TRBD1	TRBJ1-6	CASSQDETGNSPLHF	TGTGCCAGCAGCCAAGACGAGACAGGGAATTCACCCCTCCACTTT
.	TRBV10-2	.	TRBJ1-5	CASRFTVDQPQHF	TGCGCCAGCAGGTTCACGGTGGATCAGCCCCAGCATTTT
few	TRBV2	.	TRBJ1-1	CASSLDSLNTEAFF	TGTGCCAGCAGCCTGGACAGTTTGAACACTGAAGCTTTCTTT
.	TRBV9	TRBD2	TRBJ2-3	CASSVGASGTDTQYF	TGTGCCAGCAGCGTAGGGGCTAGCGGGACAGATACGCAGTATTTT
.	TRBV19	.	TRBJ1-1	CASSVGAQAFF	TGTGCCAGTAGTGTGGGGGCCCAGGCTTTCTTT
.	TRBV19	.	TRBJ2-3	CASARVGAVTDTQYF	TGTGCCAGCGCCCGTGTGGGCGCAGTCACAGATACGCAGTATTTT
.	TRBV4-3	TRBD1	TRBJ1-4	CASRQQGSNEKLFF	TGCGCCAGCAGGCAACAGGGGTCTAATGAAAAACTGTTTTTT
.	TRBV20-1	TRBD1	TRBJ1-1	CSASGTGITEAFF	TGCAGTGCTAGTGGGACAGGGATAACTGAAGCTTTCTTT
.	TRBV5-1	TRBD1	TRBJ1-6	CASSLTTGYNSPLHF	TGCGCCAGCAGCTTAACGACAGGGTATAATTCACCCCTCCACTTT
.	TRBV28	TRBD1	TRBJ2-7	CASSPIRTGTHEQYF	TGTGCCAGCAGTCCTATCCGGACAGGGACCCACGAGCAGTACTTC
.	TRBV9	.	TRBJ2-5	CASSVGTQETQYF	TGTGCCAGCAGCGTTGGGACACAAGAGACCCAGTACTTC
.	TRBV6-2/TRBV6-3	TRBD1	TRBJ1-1	CASSYRGTGPGDTEAFF	TGTGCCAGCAGTTACCGCGGGACAGGGCCTGGGGACACTGAAGCTTTCTTT
.	TRBV7-9	TRBD1	TRBJ2-7	CASSLPGQGAYEQYF	TGTGCCAGCAGCTTACCGGGACAGGGGGCCTACGAGCAGTACTTC
.	TRBV6-5	TRBD1	TRBJ1-3	CASKRDRVSGNTIYF	TGTGCCAGCAAGAGGGACAGGGTTAGTGGAAACACCATATATTTT
.	TRBV19	.	TRBJ2-3	CASSVGGRTDTQYF	TGTGCCAGTAGTGTCGGCGGAAGAACAGATACGCAGTATTTT
.	TRBV5-1	TRBD2	TRBJ2-2	CASSLAEGGTSVTGELFF	TGCGCCAGCAGCTTGGCCGAAGGGGGGACTAGCGTCACCGGGGAGCTGTTTTTT
.	TRBV6-1	TRBD2	TRBJ2-3	CASSEASSGSPDTQYF	TGTGCCAGCAGTGAGGCGTCTAGCGGGAGCCCAGATACGCAGTATTTT
.	TRBV6-5	TRBD1	TRBJ1-2	CASRKGQNYGYTF	TGTGCCAGCAGGAAGGGACAGAACTATGGCTACACCTTC
.	TRBV3-1/TRBV3-2	.	TRBJ1-2	CASSLRTESYGYTF	TGTGCCAGCAGCCTCCGGACAGAGTCTTATGGCTACACCTTC
once	TRBV29-1	.	TRBJ1-1	CSVGGRSITEAFF	TGCAGCGTTGGGGGCAGGTCGATCACTGAAGCTTTCTTT
.	TRBV6-5	TRBD1	TRBJ2-7	CASNAPVRGIYEQYF	TGTGCCAGCAATGCCCCGGTCAGGGGGATCTACGAGCAGTACTTC
.	TRBV7-2	.	TRBJ2-3	CASSLVGGSGTDTQYF	TGTGCCAGCAGCTTAGTTGGGGGCTCTGGCACAGATACGCAGTATTTT
.	TRBV5-1	.	TRBJ2-7	CASSLGSSSYEQYF	TGCGCCAGCAGCTTGGGGTCCAGCTCCTACGAGCAGTACTTC
once	TRBV5-8	.	TRBJ1-4	CASSLGGGGGTNEKLFF	TGTGCCAGCAGCTTGGGAGGCGGCGGGGGCACTAATGAAAAACTGTTTTTT
.	TRBV28	.	TRBJ1-2	CASSFWGGNGYTF	TGTGCCAGCAGTTTTTGGGGAGGCAATGGCTACACCTTC
.	TRBV4-1	.	TRBJ2-3	CASSQGGRDYAISTDTQYF	TGCGCCAGCAGCCAGGGGGGCCGGGACTACGCAATTAGCACAGATACGCAGTATTTT
.	TRBV5-1	.	TRBJ1-4	CASSLGVNEKLFF	TGCGCCAGCAGCCTCGGGGTTAATGAAAAACTGTTTTTT
.	TRBV5-4	.	TRBJ2-2	CASRTQANTGELFF	TGTGCCAGCCGAACACAAGCGAACACCGGGGAGCTGTTTTTT
.	TRBV5-1	TRBD1	TRBJ1-1	CASSFDRDLEAFF	TGCGCCAGCAGCTTTGACAGGGACCTTGAAGCTTTCTTT
.	TRBV2	.	TRBJ2-7	CASRVATSSGAEQYF	TGTGCCAGCAGAGTCGCCACCTCGAGTGGGGCCGAGCAGTACTTC
.	TRBV29-1	.	TRBJ1-2	CSVGPRAGYTF	TGCAGCGTTGGTCCCAGGGCTGGCTACACCTTC
.	TRBV5-4	TRBD1	TRBJ2-7	CASSLGVTGDYEQYF	TGTGCCAGCAGCTTGGGTGTGACAGGGGATTACGAGCAGTACTTC
.	TRBV10-3	.	TRBJ2-2	CASSEGNTGELFF	TGTGCCTCATCGGAGGGGAACACCGGGGAGCTGTTTTTT
.	TRBV7-2	.	TRBJ2-2	CASSLSTAFLAGELFF	TGTGCCAGCAGCTTGTCTACAGCCTTTCTGGCCGGGGAGCTGTTTTTT
.	TRBV10-1	TRBD1	TRBJ1-4	CASSDKPPSGTVPPLNEKLFF	TGCGCCAGCAGTGATAAACCACCCTCCGGGACAGTACCTCCGCTTAATGAAAAACTGTTTTTT
.	TRBV15	.	TRBJ2-5	CATSRVGSLRGQETQYF	TGTGCCACCAGCAGAGTAGGGTCCCTCAGGGGCCAAGAGACCCAGTACTTC
.	TRBV9	TRBD1	TRBJ1-2	CASSGQGAKGDNYGYTF	TGTGCCAGCAGCGGACAGGGGGCGAAGGGGGACAACTATGGCTACACCTTC
.	TRBV3-1/TRBV3-2	.	TRBJ1-1	CASSQDWQGRRAFF	TGTGCCAGCAGCCAAGATTGGCAGGGGCGTCGAGCTTTCTTT
.	TRBV4-3	TRBD1	TRBJ2-2	CASSHLTGETGELFF	TGCGCCAGCAGCCACCTGACAGGGGAAACCGGGGAGCTGTTTTTT
.	TRBV5-1	TRBD1	TRBJ1-3	CASSLGLGTGFSGNTIYF	TGCGCCAGCAGCTTGGGGCTCGGGACAGGGTTCTCTGGAAACACCATATATTTT